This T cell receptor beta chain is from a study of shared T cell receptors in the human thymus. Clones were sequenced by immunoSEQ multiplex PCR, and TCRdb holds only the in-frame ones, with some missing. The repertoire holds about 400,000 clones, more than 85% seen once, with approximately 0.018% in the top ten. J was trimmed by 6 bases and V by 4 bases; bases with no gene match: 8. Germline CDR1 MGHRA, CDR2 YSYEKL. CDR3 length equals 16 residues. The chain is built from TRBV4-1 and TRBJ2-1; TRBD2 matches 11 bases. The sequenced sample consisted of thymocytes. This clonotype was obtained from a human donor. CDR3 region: CASSRTTSGEVNEQFF. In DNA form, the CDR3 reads TGCGCCAGCAGCCGCACGACTAGCGGGGAAGTCAATGAGCAGTTCTTC.